Given below is one T cell receptor (beta chain) in context. Its antigen remains unknown. This record belongs to a study of T cell responses to AZD1222 COVID-19 vaccine. Findings and caveats of the study: Spike was spanned by vaccine-associated CD4 TCRs, with dominance at 160-218 and 743-854.

Looked up from germline, CDR1 is KGHDR and CDR2 is SFDVKD. J lost 10 bases, V lost 0 bases, and 7 bases had no gene match. The length of the CDR3 is 15 residues. Assay: immunoSEQ multiplex PCR; the TCRdb copy retains only in-frame clones and omits some. Altogether about 100,000 clones are present, around 83% being singletons, with the ten largest covering 1.2% to 1.5%. The rearrangement links TRBV24-1 to TRBJ2-1; TRBD2 matches at 8 bases. Specimen: peripheral blood, collected on day 0 of AZD1222 vaccination. The TCR sequence derives from an adult in good health. This CDR3 reads CATSDLRAGGLEQFF. The DNA for the CDR3 is TGTGCCACCAGTGATTTGAGGGCGGGAGGCCTAGAGCAGTTCTTC.